This TCR beta chain stems from a study of blood T cells in healthy people across ages (dated by TCRdb to the mid-2010s). With regard to the full study: In model experiments, roughly one uniquely barcoded TCR beta cDNA molecule per two T cells was captured by template switching. To track age-related changes in TCR beta repertoire diversity, the study relied on deep sequencing normalized with unique cDNA molecular identifiers. Donors were grouped into four age groups: young (average approximately 16 years), middle-aged (around 39), aged (62) and long-lived (around 82). To avoid experimental bias, donors of different ages were distributed randomly across sequencing lanes. Using the same blood draw, the study looked at two additional independent replicas of 1 million unique cDNA reads for two donors, one aged 18 to 29 and the other aged 80 or older. Overall results and qualifications from the work: Because the CMV infection status of the donors was unknown, age-related changes in expanded clonotypes may potentially have been confounded. Observed TCR beta diversity per million T cells fell roughly linearly with age, and a significant reduction was already apparent by age around 39. Compared with the aged group, the long-lived group had more naive CD4+ T cells, fewer expanded clones and increased TCR diversity, a pattern suggesting age selection. Bulk unsorted PBMC profiling prevented conclusive comparison of naive and antigen-experienced compartments. Estimates of total diversity from one million sequenced T cells were regarded as lower bounds and underestimates. A strong correlation was found between observed TCR beta diversity and the percentage of naive T cells measured by flow cytometry.

The V end gives up 0 bases and the J end 3 bases, leaving 5 bases in the junction not matched to a gene. From cysteine to phenylalanine, the CDR3 is 14 amino acids long. The sequence is cut down to CDR3 DNA, 42 bases in frame from base 1. CDR1 DFQATT and CDR2 SNEGSKA were looked up in the germline V gene (reference sequence). The donors were 40 or so Caucasian individuals from Russia, aged about 6 to 95 years, who were systemically healthy. Roughly 10 milliliters of peripheral blood were collected from each donor into EDTA-treated Vacutainer tubes. PBMCs were isolated by Ficoll-Paque density-gradient centrifugation, with at least 7 million obtained per sample. Total RNA, at least 6 micrograms per sample, was extracted from PBMCs with Trizol reagent. Naive CD45RAhigh/CD27high T cell percentages were measured by flow cytometry on a PBMC aliquot from every donor. A note on this clonotype: What antigen it recognizes has not been identified. It has no much larger one-base neighbor in the sample; base qualities were not kept.

The library was produced with 5' RACE. Sequencing was carried out with an Illumina HiSeq 2500. The second PCR ran for roughly 7 to 11 cycles and used a J-beta primer mix along with a sample-barcoded 5' primer. Each TCR beta cDNA molecule received a unique molecular identifier from a template-switch 5' adaptor carrying 12 random nucleotides. At least 3 million CDR3-containing paired-end reads were obtained from each sample. First-strand cDNA synthesis was performed from all RNA using the Mint cDNA synthesis kit, with priming by a TRBC-specific oligonucleotide. Following uracil-DNA glycosylase treatment, all cDNA underwent a first 18-cycle PCR with the universal primers M1SS and BC2_uni_R. Concerning the study's data processing: For normalization, 1 million high-quality reads were randomly selected from each sample, with every read carrying a distinct molecular identifier. Instead of being binned into consensus sequences, reads that shared molecular identifiers were thrown out. CDR3 identification, clonotype clustering and error correction used MiTCR with a Q25 quality threshold and the strictest error-elimination algorithm. A nonparametric unseen species model using Euler transformation provided a lower-bound estimate of total TCR beta diversity. TCRdb ran its own pipeline on the public reads, namely fastp trimming at Q25 and MiXCR clone calling, and kept in-frame beta chains. CDR3 protein sequences are deduplicated, and each keeps its most common genes and DNA. TCRdb assigned the V and J calls; the authors' analysis was not used. This sample has approximately 1,100,000 distinct CDR3 sequences in its table, and 35% to 50% of those were observed once. Over 15% of the sample goes to the ten largest clones.

This TCR was sampled from a woman in her sixties in good health. Sequenced sample: blood. The rearrangement joined TRBV20-1 to TRBJ2-7, with 7 middle bases fitting TRBD1. The DNA sequence reads TGCAGTGCTAGAGATTACGCAGGGGGCTACGAGCAGTACTTC. This gives the protein CSARDYAGGYEQYF.